One and the same sample provided the 14 T cell receptor beta chains below, sequenced in a study of cytomegalovirus exposure and HLA in healthy donors. The PCR was carried out with 60 Vbeta primers and 13 Jbeta primers. Repertoires were generated with immunoSEQ multiplex PCR, while TCRdb's copy carries only in-frame clones and drops some. Of around 300,000 clones in the sample, 72% were seen once. Specimen: PBMCs. Receptors originate from a female donor in good health and CMV-seronegative.

This chain links TRBV19 with TRBJ1-4; no clear D. V was clipped by 3 bases and J by 8 bases, with 13 bases between them. Germline V gene sequence: CDR1 LNHDA, CDR2 SQIVND (reference sequence). This CDR3 region has 14 residues. The CDR3 DNA sequence: TGTGCCAGTAGTATGGACTCGGCAGTAGAAAAACTGTTTTTT. Its translation is CASSMDSAVEKLFF.

The chain combines TRBV27 with TRBJ2-5, with TRBD1 matching 11 bases. J lost 4 bases, V lost 10 bases, and 5 bases had no gene match. CDR3 length equals 13 residues. CDR1 MNHEY and CDR2 SMNVEV come from the germline V gene (reference sequence). CDR3 coding DNA: TGTGCCACGAGGACAGGGGGCTTAGAGACCCAGTACTTC. This translates into CATRTGGLETQYF.

The genes are TRBV19 and TRBJ2-7, with D perhaps TRBD2 (7 bases). Germline V gene sequence: CDR1 LNHDA, CDR2 SQIVND (reference sequence). The CDR3 runs 17 residues. V was cut by 3 bases and J by 4 bases, with 22 bases left in between. CDR3 DNA: TGTGCCAGTAGTATTAAGAAGAGTGCGGGGGCGGGTTACGAGCAGTACTTC. It encodes CASSIKKSAGAGYEQYF.

This chain uses TRBV18 with TRBJ2-5; the match to TRBD1 covers 9 bases. The closer fit of TRBJ2-7 to the DNA end suggests the J call may be wrong. This CDR3 comprises 13 residues. Germline V gene lookup returns CDR1 KGHSH and CDR2 LQKENI. The CDR3 nucleotides are TGTGCCAGCTCATGGGACAGGGTCGGCGAGCAGTACTTC. The encoded protein is CASSWDRVGEQYF.

This rearrangement joins TRBV4-2 to TRBJ2-1; D is uncertain. Germline V gene sequence: CDR1 LGHNA, CDR2 YNFKEQ. CDR3 length: 15 residues. V was pared by 0 bases and J by 5 bases, with 11 bases between. CDR3 DNA: TGTGCCAGCAGCCAAGAATTAGTACTGAACAATGAGCAGTTCTTC. Residues: CASSQELVLNNEQFF.

The count of this clone is one. V is TRBV30 and J is TRBJ1-4; tentative D call: TRBD1 (5 bases). The germline gives CDR1 GTSNPN, CDR2 SVGIG (reference sequence). This CDR3 is 13 amino acids long. The V end was cut by 2 bases, the J end by 6 bases, with 10 bases between. The CDR3 loop reads CAWSRSRDEKLFF. The CDR3 DNA is TGTGCCTGGAGTCGATCCAGGGATGAAAAACTGTTTTTT.

This clone was counted between two and nine times. V is TRBV9 and J is TRBJ1-4; no reliable D call. The J call may be faulty, since TRBJ2-2 better matches the DNA end. The CDR3 runs 13 residues. Germline values: CDR1 SGDLS, CDR2 YYNGEE. CDR3 in DNA: TGTGCCAGCAGCGTAGTATATGGTGGGGAGCTGTTTTTT. Translation: CASSVVYGGELFF.

CDR3 residues: CASSPIRDRHYNEQFF. DNA for the CDR3: TGTGCCAGCAGCCCAATTAGGGACAGGCATTACAATGAGCAGTTCTTC. The V and J genes are TRBV11-2 and TRBJ2-1; 8 positions agree with TRBD1. J gave up 4 bases and V 5 bases, and 10 bases lay outside the gene matches. The germline gives CDR1 SGHAT, CDR2 FQNNGV. The CDR3 is 16 amino acids.

The chain recombines TRBV5-1 with TRBJ2-7; D gene ambiguous. The germline V and J ends were trimmed by 0 bases and 1 base, with 14 bases remaining between them. Per germline, CDR1 SGHRS and CDR2 YFSETQ. This CDR3 is 16 amino acids long. CDR3 in amino acids: CASSLALYGQSYEQYF. The DNA of the CDR3 is TGCGCCAGCAGCTTGGCACTATACGGCCAATCCTACGAGCAGTACTTC.

The J gene is TRBJ2-5, the V gene TRBV5-1; weak D call: TRBD2 (5 bases). The CDR3 runs to 13 residues. The V and J ends lost 2 bases and 3 bases respectively, with 8 bases between them. The germline gives CDR1 SGHRS, CDR2 YFSETQ. Here the CDR3 reads CASSFERKETQYF. The CDR3, as DNA: TGCGCCAGCAGCTTCGAGCGGAAAGAGACCCAGTACTTC.

This sequence joins TRBV5-4 and TRBJ2-7; perhaps TRBD2 as D (6 bases). The germline V gene encodes CDR1 SGHNT and CDR2 YYREEE (reference sequence). V lost 5 bases and J 6 bases, leaving 15 bases between the germline ends. This CDR3 has 13 residues. The CDR3 bases are TGTGCCAGCAGGAAACCTGGGGGGATCGAGCAGTACTTC. It is translated as CASRKPGGIEQYF. The full variable domain, completed using reference TRBV5-4 and TRBJ2-7, is ETGVTQSPTHLIKTRGQQVTLRCSSQSGHNTVSWYQQALGQGPQFIFQYYREEENGRGNFPPRFSGLQFPNYSSELNVNALELDDSALYLCASRKPGGIEQYFGPGTRLTVT.

This clone was seen a few times. V and J are TRBV7-8 and TRBJ2-1; 14 nucleotides align to TRBD2. In germline, CDR1 is SGHVS, CDR2 FQNEAQ. The CDR3 has 17 residues. With V trimmed by 3 bases and J by 6 bases, 7 bases remained unmatched. CDR3 sequence (DNA): TGTGCCAGCAGCTTGGGACTAGCGGGAGTGATGGGCAATGAGCAGTTCTTC. It codes for CASSLGLAGVMGNEQFF. The complete variable domain, with remaining parts taken from reference TRBV7-8 and TRBJ2-1, reads GAGVSQSPRYKVAKRGQDVALRCDPISGHVSLFWYQQALGQGPEFLTYFQNEAQLDKSGLPSDRFFAERPEGSVSTLKIQRTQQEDSAVYLCASSLGLAGVMGNEQFFGPGTRLTVL.

V usage is TRBV25-1 and J usage is TRBJ2-5, with TRBD1 matching 7 bases. CDR1 is MGHDK, CDR2 SYGVNS, per germline. The V and J ends lost 6 bases and 0 bases, in that order; junction bases with no gene match: 7. The CDR3 is 15 amino acids. The CDR3 protein is CASSDRESYQETQYF. CDR3 DNA sequence: TGTGCCAGCAGCGACAGGGAATCGTACCAAGAGACCCAGTACTTC.

The chain uses TRBV10-1 and TRBJ2-3; 7 bases line up with TRBD2. CDR1 is WNHNN, CDR2 SYGVQD, per germline (reference sequence). V lost 9 bases, J lost 0 bases, and 12 bases stayed unmatched. The CDR3 extends over 16 amino acids. The CDR3 nucleotides are TGCGCCAGTGAAGAGCGGGACTCCTATAGCACAGATACGCAGTATTTT. Encoded protein: CASEERDSYSTDTQYF.